This T cell receptor (beta chain) was sequenced in a study of CXCR3-negative and CXCR3-positive naive CD8 T cells. Study-level findings and limits: Compared with CXCR3-negative naive cells, CXCR3-positive naive cells showed more hydrophobic TRB CDR3s.

The CDR3 is 13 amino acids. CDR1 is SQVTM, CDR2 ANQGSEA, per germline. Turning to this clonotype: The antigen is unknown.

All TRB cDNA libraries came from 5' RACE performed with UMI labels. TCRdb reprocessed the 5' RACE reads and reports one entry per CDR3 protein, with no DNA. This sample's table reports 70,000 to 100,000 distinct CDR3 sequences. This chain connects TRBV29-1 to TRBJ2-1. This clonotype was obtained from a human donor in good health. Some clones in this sample may be carry-over from other donors' samples. The specimen sequenced was naive CXCR3- CD8+ T cells from blood. Specified subset: CD45RO-CCR7+CD27+CD95- naive CD8+ T cells lacking CXCR3 (TNR3-). Here the CDR3 reads CSGRTGVYNEQFF.